This T cell receptor beta chain was found in a study of cytomegalovirus exposure and HLA in healthy donors. The CDR3 covers 15 residues. V lost 2 bases to trimming and J lost 4 bases; unmatched junction nucleotides: 5. CDR1 and CDR2 (germline): MNHEY, SVGAGI. PCR used 60 Vbeta primers and 13 Jbeta primers. Generated by immunoSEQ multiplex PCR, the TCRdb table keeps only in-frame clones and is missing some. This table has approximately 82,000 clones, about three fifths appearing once. The rearrangement uses TRBV6-5 and TRBJ2-1; 7 bases are a match to TRBD1. This sequence originates from a woman in her 30s in good health and CMV-seropositive. Specimen: PBMCs. The CDR3 DNA reads TGTGCCAGCAGTTACCGTCGGGGACAGTACAATGAGCAGTTCTTC. It specifies CASSYRRGQYNEQFF.